This T cell receptor beta chain was profiled in a study of identifying expanded T cells in peripheral blood. About this clone: The antigen is not known.

No infections or other immune events were documented during collection. Whole-study results and caveats: Approximately 1.1 clones differed between technical replicates, versus around 15 and 19 over time. Variance in clone template counts between approximately two-week samples significantly increased with total template count across all healthy donors.

The CDR3 is made up of 14 amino acids. The V end lost 5 bases, the J end lost 6 bases, and 13 bases lay between the germline ends. CDR1 LNHDA and CDR2 SQIVND come from the germline V gene (reference sequence). Using immunoSEQ multiplex PCR, the repertoire was profiled, and TCRdb retains in-frame clones only, with some absent. In the table there are around 100,000 clones, approximately 88% of which are singletons. The sequencing input was blood. The J gene is TRBJ2-2, the V gene TRBV19; weak D call: TRBD1 (5 bases). The source of this sequence is a person aged 18-70 years in good health. CDR3: CASSPTWGAGELFF. The CDR3, as DNA: TGTGCCAGTAGTCCGACGTGGGGCGCCGGGGAGCTGTTTTTT.